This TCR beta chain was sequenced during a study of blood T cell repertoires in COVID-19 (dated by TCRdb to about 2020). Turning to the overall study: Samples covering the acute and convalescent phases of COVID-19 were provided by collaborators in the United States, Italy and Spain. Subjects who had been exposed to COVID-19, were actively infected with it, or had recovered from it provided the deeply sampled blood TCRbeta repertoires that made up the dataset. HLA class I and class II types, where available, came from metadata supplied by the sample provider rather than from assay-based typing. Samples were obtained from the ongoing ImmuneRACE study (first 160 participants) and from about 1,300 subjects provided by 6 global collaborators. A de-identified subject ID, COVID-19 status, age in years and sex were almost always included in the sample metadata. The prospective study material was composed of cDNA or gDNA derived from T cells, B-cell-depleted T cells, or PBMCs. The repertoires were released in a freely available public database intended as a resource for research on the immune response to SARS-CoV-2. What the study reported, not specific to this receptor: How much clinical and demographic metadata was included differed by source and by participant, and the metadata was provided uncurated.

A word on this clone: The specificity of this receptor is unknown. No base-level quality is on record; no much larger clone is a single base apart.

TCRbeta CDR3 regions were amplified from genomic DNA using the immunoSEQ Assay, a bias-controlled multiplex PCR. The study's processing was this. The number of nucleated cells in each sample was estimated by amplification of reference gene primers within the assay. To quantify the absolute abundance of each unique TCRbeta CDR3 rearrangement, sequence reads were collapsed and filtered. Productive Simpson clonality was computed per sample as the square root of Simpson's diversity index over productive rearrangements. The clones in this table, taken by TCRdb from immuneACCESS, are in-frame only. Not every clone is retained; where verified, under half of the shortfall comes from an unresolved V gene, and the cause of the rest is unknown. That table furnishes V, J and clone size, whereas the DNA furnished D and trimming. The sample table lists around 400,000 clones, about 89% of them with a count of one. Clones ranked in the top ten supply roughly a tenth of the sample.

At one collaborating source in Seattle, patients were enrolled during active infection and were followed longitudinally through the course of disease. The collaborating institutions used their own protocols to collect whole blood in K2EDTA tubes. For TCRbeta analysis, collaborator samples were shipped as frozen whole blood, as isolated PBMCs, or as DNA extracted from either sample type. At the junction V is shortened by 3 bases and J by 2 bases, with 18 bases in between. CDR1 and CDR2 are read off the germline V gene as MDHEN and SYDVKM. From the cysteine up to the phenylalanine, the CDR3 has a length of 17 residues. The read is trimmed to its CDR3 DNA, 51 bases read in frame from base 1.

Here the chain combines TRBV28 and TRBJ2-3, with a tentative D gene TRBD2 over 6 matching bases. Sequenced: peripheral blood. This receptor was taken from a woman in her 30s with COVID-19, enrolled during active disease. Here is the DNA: TGTGCCAGCAGTTTTACCCCGACTAGGGGATCCACAGATACGCAGTATTTT. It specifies CASSFTPTRGSTDTQYF.